This entry features one TCR beta chain sequence. The data were taken from a study of CD8 T cells in Susac syndrome. Negative magnetic isolation gave CD8+ and CD4+ cells; FACS enriched CD8+ TEMRA. RNA in amounts of roughly 0.45 to 1 ug was reverse transcribed with random hexamers. Each CDR3 protein is one row after TCRdb ran MiXCR on the immunoSEQ multiplex PCR reads. The sample records 330,000 or so distinct CDR3 sequences, approximately 90% being singletons. Germline CDR1 and CDR2: DFQATT and SNEGSKA (reference sequence). Germline trimming cut 1 base from V and 5 bases from J; bases unmatched to any gene: 5. This CDR3 is 14 amino acids long.

Material: CD8+ T cells from PBMCs. The rearrangement links TRBV20-1 to TRBJ2-5; TRBD2 matches at 9 bases. This receptor was identified in a human donor with multiple sclerosis. The CDR3 region is CSARGGGAYETQYF. Written as DNA, the CDR3 is TGCAGTGCTAGAGGCGGGGGGGCCTATGAGACCCAGTACTTC.